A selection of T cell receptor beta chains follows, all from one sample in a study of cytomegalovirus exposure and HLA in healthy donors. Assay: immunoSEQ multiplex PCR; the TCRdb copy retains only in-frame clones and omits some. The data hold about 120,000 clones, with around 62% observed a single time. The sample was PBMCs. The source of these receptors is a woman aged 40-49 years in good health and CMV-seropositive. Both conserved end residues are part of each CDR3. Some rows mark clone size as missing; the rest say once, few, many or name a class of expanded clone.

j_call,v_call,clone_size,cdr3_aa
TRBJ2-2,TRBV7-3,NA,CASSRTGENTGELFF
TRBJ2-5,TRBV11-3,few,CASSLGGGGPKKETQYF
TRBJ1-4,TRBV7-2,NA,CASSLGGQLNETLFF
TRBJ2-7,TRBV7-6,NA,CASSLNQSPSGEQYF
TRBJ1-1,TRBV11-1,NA,CASSLEGTGFEAFF
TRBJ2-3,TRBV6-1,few,CASSGRVYERDSPPDTQYF
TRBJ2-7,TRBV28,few,CASSASLAGGYEQYF
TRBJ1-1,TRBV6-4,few,CASRPSGMGNTEAFF
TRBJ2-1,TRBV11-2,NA,CASSSGHLLPYNEQFF
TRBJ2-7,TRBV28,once,CASSLYFWGQSSYEQYF
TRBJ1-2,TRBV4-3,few,CASSHTGTVYGYTF
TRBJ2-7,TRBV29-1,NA,CSVKDRAYEQYF
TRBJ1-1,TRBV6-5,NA,CASSKDRSLVTEAFF
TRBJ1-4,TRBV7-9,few,CASSLDGTGRGEKLFF
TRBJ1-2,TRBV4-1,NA,CASSQDYRENYGYTF
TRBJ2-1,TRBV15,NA,CATSRALAGKYNEQFF
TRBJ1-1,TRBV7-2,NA,CASSLDERTGTEAFF
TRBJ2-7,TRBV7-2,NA,CASSLDEADYYEQYF
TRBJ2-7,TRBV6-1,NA,CASSAVDTGLAGAYEQYF
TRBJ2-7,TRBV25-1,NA,CASSEFGAGKVYEQYF
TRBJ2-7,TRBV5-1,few,CASSLDFGQADEQYF
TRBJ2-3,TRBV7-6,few,CASSLTGTSGTDTQYF
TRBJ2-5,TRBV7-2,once,CASSSQESYQETQYF
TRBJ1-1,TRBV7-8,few,CASSLEGANTEAFF
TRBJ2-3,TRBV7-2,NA,CASSPIGGGQGADTQYF
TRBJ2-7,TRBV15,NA,CATSSRATGREQYF
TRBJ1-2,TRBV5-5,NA,CASSPLGSGYTF
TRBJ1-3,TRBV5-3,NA,CARDRDGNTIYF
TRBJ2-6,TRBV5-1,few,CASSQAWQGRSGANVLTF
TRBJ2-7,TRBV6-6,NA,CASSRQEDYEQYF
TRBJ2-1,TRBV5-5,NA,CASSSPRQTSGMRKEQFF
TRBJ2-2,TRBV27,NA,CASSLSEEGGSAGELFF
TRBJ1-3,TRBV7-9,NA,CASSPGFNGNTIYF
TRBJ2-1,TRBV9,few,CASSAAGGREVNEQFF
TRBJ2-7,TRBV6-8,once,CASSSSAGLLYEQYF
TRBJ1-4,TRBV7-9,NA,CSSSSSFEKLFF
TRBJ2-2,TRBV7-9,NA,CASSLGRGFYTGELFF